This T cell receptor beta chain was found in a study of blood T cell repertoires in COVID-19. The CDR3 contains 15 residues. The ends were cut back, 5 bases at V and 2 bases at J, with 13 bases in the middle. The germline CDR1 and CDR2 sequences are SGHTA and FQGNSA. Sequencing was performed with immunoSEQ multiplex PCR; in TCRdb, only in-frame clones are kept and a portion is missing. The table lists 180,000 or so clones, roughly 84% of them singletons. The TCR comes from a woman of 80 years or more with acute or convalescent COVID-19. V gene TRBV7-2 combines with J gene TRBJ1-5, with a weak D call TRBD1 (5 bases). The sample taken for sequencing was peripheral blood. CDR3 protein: CASSPIPGGNQPQHF. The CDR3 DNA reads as TGTGCCAGCAGCCCTATACCGGGGGGCAATCAGCCCCAGCATTTT.